Shown below are 32 T cell receptor beta chains from a single sample sequenced in a study of cytomegalovirus exposure and HLA in healthy donors. The PCR contained 60 Vbeta and 13 Jbeta primers. Profiled with immunoSEQ multiplex PCR; TCRdb holds only in-frame clones, not every one. The top ten hold 1.3% to 1.5% of the sample, which has approximately 150,000 clones, approximately 76% seen once. Material for sequencing was PBMCs. The receptor set was obtained from a man aged 55 to 69 in good health and CMV-seronegative.

V is TRBV19 and J is TRBJ2-7, with a possible D match to TRBD1 (5 bases). V lost 4 bases, J lost 0 bases, and 13 bases lay in between. The CDR3 sequence is 15 residues long. Germline CDR1 is LNHDA and CDR2 is SQIVND (reference sequence). In DNA form, the CDR3 reads TGTGCCAGTAGTACTTGGGGCAGAGGCTCCTACGAGCAGTACTTC. Protein product: CASSTWGRGSYEQYF.

The V and J genes are TRBV19 and TRBJ1-5; tentative D call: TRBD1 (6 bases). Between the trimmed V and J ends, which lost 5 bases and 11 bases, there was a span of 22 bases. Germline V lookup: CDR1 LNHDA, CDR2 SQIVND (reference sequence). This CDR3 is built from 15 residues. CDR3 nucleotides: TGTGCCAGTAGTCCCCACCCGGACAGTTTTACTTCCCAGCATTTT. Its translation is CASSPHPDSFTSQHF.

The chain combines TRBV10-1 with TRBJ2-7; D is possibly TRBD1 (5 bases). V shed 0 bases and J shed 10 bases, with 10 bases lying between them. CDR3 length: 12 amino acids. Germline lookup yields CDR1 WNHNN and CDR2 SYGVQD (reference sequence). The CDR3 DNA reads TGCGCCAGCAGTGAGTCAGGGGCTGGCCAGTACTTC. This gives the protein CASSESGAGQYF.

This chain links TRBV18 with TRBJ2-7; TRBD1 might be the D (7 bases). The CDR3 contains 15 residues. Germline assignment: CDR1 KGHSH and CDR2 LQKENI. V shed 2 bases and J shed 1 base, with 12 bases lying between them. As DNA, the CDR3 is TGTGCCAGCTCACCAGGGCCAGGGGGGTCCTACGAGCAGTACTTC. It codes for CASSPGPGGSYEQYF.

V is TRBV27 and J is TRBJ2-5; 8 nucleotides match TRBD1. Germline CDR1 is MNHEY and CDR2 is SMNVEV (reference sequence). The CDR3 runs 17 residues. J lost 5 bases, V lost 4 bases, and 15 bases had no gene match. CDR3 in amino acids: CASSSDRGGESMETQYF. DNA of the CDR3: TGTGCCAGCAGTTCCGACAGGGGTGGGGAGAGTATGGAGACCCAGTACTTC.

This sequence joins TRBV4-3 and TRBJ1-5; weak D call: TRBD1 (5 bases). Per the germline V gene, CDR1 is LGHNA and CDR2 is YSLEER. Deletions cut 5 bases from V and 3 bases from J, with 8 bases between. The CDR3 runs 13 residues. CDR3 nucleotide sequence: TGCGCCAGCAGCGCAGGGCCCAATCAGCCCCAGCATTTT. As protein: CASSAGPNQPQHF.

The V and J genes are TRBV27 and TRBJ1-2; 7 bases agree with TRBD1. Looked up from germline, CDR1 is MNHEY and CDR2 is SMNVEV (reference sequence). The CDR3 has 16 amino acids. Trimming took 5 bases from V and 1 from J; bases not matched to a gene: 10. CDR3 nucleotides: TGTGCCAGCAGTCCGGGTCCGGGACAGAGTAACTATGGCTACACCTTC. Amino acid sequence: CASSPGPGQSNYGYTF.

CDR3 DNA: TGTGCCAGCAGCTCCCAGACGATCGCGGGAACTGAAGCTTTCTTT. Its translation is CASSSQTIAGTEAFF. The chain couples TRBV7-2 to TRBJ1-1; D unclear. Looked up from germline, CDR1 is SGHTA and CDR2 is FQGNSA. Trimming shortened V by 4 bases and J by 5 bases, and 17 bases separated the two germline ends. This CDR3 spans 15 amino acids. The full variable domain, rest sourced from reference TRBV7-2 and TRBJ1-1, is GAGVSQSPSNKVTEKGKDVELRCDPISGHTALYWYRQSLGQGLEFLIYFQGNSAPDKSGLPSDRFSAERTGGSVSTLTIQRTQQEDSAVYLCASSSQTIAGTEAFFGQGTRLTVV.

The gene calls are TRBV28 and TRBJ2-6; D may be TRBD1 (6 bases). Trimming pared 6 bases from V and 0 bases from J, leaving 15 bases between. This CDR3 contains 17 residues. Germline V gene data show CDR1 as MDHEN and CDR2 as SYDVKM. The CDR3 DNA reads as TGTGCCAGCAGATCCGGGACACCCTCCTCTGGGGCCAACGTCCTGACTTTC. Translating gives CASRSGTPSSGANVLTF. The full variable domain, rest sourced from reference TRBV28 and TRBJ2-6, is DVKVTQSSRYLVKRTGEKVFLECVQDMDHENMFWYRQDPGLGLRLIYFSYDVKMKEKGDIPEGYSVSREKKERFSLILESASTNQTSMYLCASRSGTPSSGANVLTFGAGSRLTVL.

In this sample, this clone turned up a few times. The chain recombines TRBV7-2 with TRBJ1-4; D call uncertain. The CDR3 is made up of 14 amino acids. Per the germline V gene, CDR1 is SGHTA and CDR2 is FQGNSA. V gave up 1 base and J gave up 10 bases, with 13 bases separating them. The DNA of the CDR3 is TGTGCCAGCAGCTTAGTTGGGGAGCTCCGAAAACTGTTTTTT. Translated, it gives CASSLVGELRKLFF. Combining the CDR3 with reference TRBV7-2 and TRBJ1-4 gives the whole variable domain GAGVSQSPSNKVTEKGKDVELRCDPISGHTALYWYRQSLGQGLEFLIYFQGNSAPDKSGLPSDRFSAERTGGSVSTLTIQRTQQEDSAVYLCASSLVGELRKLFFGSGTQLSVL.

The chain is built from TRBV7-8 and TRBJ1-2; maybe TRBD1 (5 bases). This CDR3 has 17 residues. V was cut by 1 base and J by 4 bases, with 19 bases left in between. Germline V gene data show CDR1 as SGHVS and CDR2 as FQNEAQ. The CDR3 spells CASSLVAGRDAPYGYTF. CDR3 bases: TGTGCCAGCAGCTTAGTAGCGGGCAGGGACGCCCCCTATGGCTACACCTTC.

V and J are TRBV29-1 and TRBJ2-1, with 7 bases lining up with TRBD2. This CDR3 is 15 amino acids long. The germline gives CDR1 SQVTM, CDR2 ANQGSEA. Trimming took 2 bases from V and 7 from J; bases not matched to a gene: 11. In nucleotides, the CDR3 is TGCAGCGTTGAACCCGTTCGGCTAGCGGAGAATGAGCAGTTCTTC. Amino acid sequence: CSVEPVRLAENEQFF.

Here the CDR3 DNA reads TGTGCCAGCAGCCCGGGGACAGACTATAATTCACCCCTCCACTTT. This gives the protein CASSPGTDYNSPLHF. The genes are TRBV11-1 and TRBJ1-6, with 7 bases fitting TRBD1. The CDR3 consists of 15 residues. CDR1 SGHAT and CDR2 FQDESV come from the germline V gene (reference sequence). J lost 3 bases, V lost 5 bases, and 4 bases had no gene match.

This CDR3 reads CASRLAGESYGYTF. Here the CDR3 DNA reads TGCGCCAGCAGGTTGGCAGGGGAAAGCTATGGCTACACCTTC. The rearrangement links TRBV10-2 to TRBJ1-2; TRBD1 might be the D (6 bases). The CDR3 length is 14 residues. Deletions cut 6 bases from V and 4 bases from J, with 15 bases between. Germline CDR1 WSHSY, CDR2 SAAADI.

The CDR3 sequence is CASSEFDISYEQYF. Here the CDR3 DNA reads TGTGCCAGCAGTGAATTCGACATATCCTACGAGCAGTACTTC. The chain is built from TRBV25-1 and TRBJ2-7; D gene uncertain. The CDR3 consists of 14 residues. The V and J ends lost 1 base and 1 base respectively, with 8 bases between them. Germline V gene lookup returns CDR1 MGHDK and CDR2 SYGVNS.

The V call is TRBV6-1, the J call TRBJ2-1, with 9 bases fitting TRBD2. The length of the CDR3 is 16 residues. Germline V gives CDR1 MNHNS, CDR2 SASEGT. The V and J ends lost 4 bases and 7 bases, in that order; junction bases with no gene match: 11. The CDR3 is CASSGRPGLAVNEQFF. In nucleotides, the CDR3 is TGTGCCAGCAGTGGCCGTCCGGGACTAGCAGTGAATGAGCAGTTCTTC.

The genes are TRBV6-5 and TRBJ2-5; perhaps TRBD2 as D (6 bases). Near its end, the DNA agrees better with TRBJ2-7, so the J call may be wrong. This CDR3 spans 16 amino acids. Per the germline V gene, CDR1 is MNHEY and CDR2 is SVGAGI. The CDR3 DNA reads TGTGCCAGCAGTTACTCGAGAGGCGGGGTGCCCTACGAGCAGTACTTC. Translation gives CASSYSRGGVPYEQYF.

The rearrangement joins TRBV11-2 to TRBJ1-3; D is unclear. CDR3 size: 15 residues. Germline loops: CDR1 SGHAT, CDR2 FQNNGV. Trimming left V 4 bases short and J 1 base short, with 11 bases between. CDR3 in DNA: TGTGCCAGCAGCTCTAGTGTCCTATCTGGAAACACCATATATTTT. As protein: CASSSSVLSGNTIYF.

The chain joins TRBV2 to TRBJ2-1; no clear D. The CDR3 contains 15 residues. Germline assignment: CDR1 SNHLY and CDR2 FYNNEI. The V end lost 5 bases, the J end lost 0 bases, and 11 bases lay between the germline ends. The CDR3 DNA reads as TGTGCCAGCAGTAATACGTGGAGCTCCTACAATGAGCAGTTCTTC. It specifies CASSNTWSSYNEQFF.

V gene TRBV19 combines with J gene TRBJ2-2; 7 nucleotides align to TRBD1. The V segment lost 9 bases and the J segment 0 bases; nucleotides outside the gene matches: 4. Germline values: CDR1 LNHDA, CDR2 SQIVND (reference sequence). CDR3 length: 14 amino acids. CDR3 DNA: TGTGCCAGCAGACAGGGCGCGAACACCGGGGAGCTGTTTTTT. Protein product: CASRQGANTGELFF.

In its sample, this clone was seen a few times. The chain recombines TRBV5-1 with TRBJ2-3, with D perhaps matching TRBD1 (6 bases). V lost 2 bases and J lost 2, with 12 bases in between. The CDR3 spans 15 residues. The V gene's germline CDR1 is SGHRS and CDR2 YFSETQ. The CDR3: CASSLQGDPTDTQYF. CDR3 nucleotide sequence: TGCGCCAGCAGCTTACAGGGTGATCCCACAGATACGCAGTATTTT. Based on the CDR3 plus reference TRBV5-1 and TRBJ2-3, the full variable domain is KAGVTQTPRYLIKTRGQQVTLSCSPISGHRSVSWYQQTPGQGLQFLFEYFSETQRNKGNFPGRFSGRQFSNSRSEMNVSTLELGDSALYLCASSLQGDPTDTQYFGPGTRLTVL.

The chain links TRBV14 to TRBJ2-7; 7 nucleotides line up with TRBD1. This CDR3 is 15 amino acids long. The J segment lost 5 bases and the V segment lost 4 bases, leaving 11 bases of the junction unmatched. Germline CDR1 SGHDN, CDR2 FVKESK. CDR3 coding DNA: TGTGCCAGCAGCCTCCCAACAGGGGTTGTCAACGAGCAGTACTTC. Protein sequence: CASSLPTGVVNEQYF.

The V call is TRBV4-3, the J call TRBJ1-2; 7 bases are shared with TRBD1. The germline gives CDR1 LGHNA, CDR2 YSLEER. The CDR3 loop spans 19 amino acids. V shed 0 bases and J 5 bases; nucleotides not matched to a gene: 18. CDR3 DNA: TGCGCCAGCAGCCAAGAGCCTCTCGCTGGACAGGTTGTTAGGTATGGCTACACCTTC. It translates to CASSQEPLAGQVVRYGYTF.

This chain connects TRBV23-1 to TRBJ2-7; TRBD1 agrees at 10 bases. TRBV23-1 has ORF status, its function being uncertain. The CDR3 totals 16 residues. The V and J ends lost 4 bases and 4 bases, in that order; junction bases with no gene match: 10. CDR3 in amino acids: CASSPQRRQGAYEQYF. The CDR3 DNA reads as TGCGCCAGCAGTCCCCAGCGCAGACAGGGGGCTTACGAGCAGTACTTC.

V is TRBV23-1 and J is TRBJ1-2; the match to TRBD1 covers 9 bases. TRBV23-1 is known as an ORF, though its function is uncertain. V lost 2 bases, J lost 4 bases, and 5 bases stayed unmatched. The CDR3 sequence is 15 residues long. CDR3 sequence reads: CASSQDDRGVYGYTF. CDR3 coding DNA: TGCGCCAGCAGTCAAGATGACAGGGGGGTCTATGGCTACACCTTC.

This clone showed up just once. The rearrangement links TRBV5-5 to TRBJ2-3; 7 bases align to TRBD1. After removal of 6 bases from V and 0 bases from J, the junction contained 7 bases not matched to a gene. The CDR3 has 15 residues. Germline lookup yields CDR1 SGHKS and CDR2 YYEKEE (reference sequence). CDR3 nucleotide sequence: TGTGCCAGCAACCCCGGGACAGTTAGCACAGATACGCAGTATTTT. Protein sequence: CASNPGTVSTDTQYF.

About this clone: This CDR3 is also generated by other DNA sequences in the sample. This chain uses TRBV5-1 with TRBJ2-5; 8 bases are a match to TRBD2. The V segment lost 4 bases and the J segment 5 bases; nucleotides outside the gene matches: 13. There are 16 residues in the CDR3. Looked up from germline, CDR1 is SGHRS and CDR2 is YFSETQ. Here the CDR3 DNA reads TGCGCCAGCAGCCTTAGCGGGGTGGGCTTCGGGGAGACCCAGTACTTC. The encoded protein is CASSLSGVGFGETQYF.

This sequence joins TRBV28 and TRBJ2-4, with a tentative D call TRBD1 (5 bases). Between the trimmed V and J ends, which lost 2 bases and 13 bases, there was a span of 15 bases. The CDR3 sequence is 13 residues long. Germline loops: CDR1 MDHEN, CDR2 SYDVKM. The CDR3 region is CASSLGAARAQYF. Written as DNA, the CDR3 is TGTGCCAGCAGTTTAGGGGCGGCCAGGGCCCAGTACTTC.

As for this clone: Other DNA sequences from this sample encode an identical CDR3 as well. This chain uses TRBV7-6 with TRBJ1-5; the D is unclear. Deletions cut 0 bases from V and 3 bases from J, with 3 bases between. This CDR3 is built from 13 residues. The germline V gene encodes CDR1 SGHVS and CDR2 FNYEAQ. CDR3 bases: TGTGCCAGCAGCTTAGCTCTCAATCAGCCCCAGCATTTT. The encoded protein is CASSLALNQPQHF.

There are a few counts of this clone. The chain recombines TRBV5-1 with TRBJ1-1; D is unclear. CDR1 is SGHRS, CDR2 YFSETQ, per germline. Trimming left V 1 base short and J 2 bases short, with 9 bases between. The CDR3 extends over 14 amino acids. CDR3 sequence reads: CASSLTDLNTEAFF. In DNA form, the CDR3 reads TGCGCCAGCAGCTTGACAGACCTTAACACTGAAGCTTTCTTT.

This chain joins TRBV7-8 and TRBJ2-5, with no clear D. This CDR3 has 15 residues. V lost 2 bases to trimming and J lost 2 bases, with 12 bases between them. The germline V gene has CDR1 SGHVS and CDR2 FQNEAQ. As DNA, the CDR3 is TGTGCCAGCAGCTTATACCCCACTCTACAAGAGACCCAGTACTTC. Its protein product is CASSLYPTLQETQYF.

This clone was detected once. The rearrangement links TRBV27 to TRBJ2-1; 10 nucleotides match TRBD2. Germline V gene data show CDR1 as MNHEY and CDR2 as SMNVEV (reference sequence). The CDR3 is made up of 19 amino acids. V lost 3 bases to trimming and J lost 0 bases; unmatched junction nucleotides: 11. CDR3 sequence reads: CASSFFGSGGPSSYNEQFF. CDR3 DNA sequence: TGTGCCAGCAGTTTTTTCGGTAGCGGGGGGCCGAGCTCCTACAATGAGCAGTTCTTC.